Listed below are T cell receptor beta chains from one sample, sequenced in a study of cytomegalovirus exposure and HLA in healthy donors. TCRdb's table, derived via immunoSEQ multiplex PCR, lists solely in-frame clones and lacks some. The data contain tens of thousands of clones, roughly 97% of them singletons. The specimen sequenced was PBMCs. These receptors were obtained from a man between 18 and 35 years old in good health and CMV-seronegative. CDR3s include the opening cysteine and the closing phenylalanine or tryptophan. D genes are given only for firm matches. Only some rows state a clone size, as once, few, many or a class for expanded clones.

>TRBJ2-5|TRBV7-3|NA|NA
CASSLYIVRTVERFQETQYF
TGTGCCAGCAGCTTATATATCGTGAGGACTGTAGAGCGATTCCAAGAGACCCAGTACTTC
>TRBJ2-5|TRBV28|NA|NA
CASSFFSQETQYF
TGTGCCAGCAGTTTTTTCAGCCAAGAGACCCAGTACTTC
>TRBJ1-1|TRBV7-2|NA|NA
CASSLVYSEAFF
TGTGCCAGCAGCTTAGTTTACAGTGAAGCTTTCTTT
>TRBJ2-1|TRBV7-2|NA|NA
CASSSRGQGNEQFF
TGTGCCAGCAGCTCCCGGGGACAAGGCAATGAGCAGTTCTTC
>TRBJ1-3|TRBV30|TRBD1|NA
CAGDRPGNTIYF
TGTGCCGGGGACAGGCCTGGAAACACCATATATTTT
>TRBJ1-2|TRBV6-5|NA|NA
CASSYLQGGYGYTF
TGTGCCAGCAGTTACCTACAGGGCGGCTATGGCTACACCTTC
>TRBJ2-7|TRBV28|TRBD1|once
CASSLIGQEWGSYEQYF
TGTGCCAGCAGTTTAATCGGACAGGAGTGGGGGTCCTACGAGCAGTACTTC
>TRBJ1-2|TRBV27|TRBD1|NA
CASSARQGEIYGYTF
TGTGCCAGCAGTGCCCGACAGGGAGAGATCTATGGCTACACCTTC
>TRBJ1-1|TRBV5-1|NA|NA
CASSLVGGTNTEAFF
TGCGCCAGCAGCTTGGTTGGAGGGACGAACACTGAAGCTTTCTTT
>TRBJ2-2|TRBV5-1|TRBD2|NA
CASSLNAGETGELFF
TGCGCCAGCAGCTTGAACGCGGGAGAAACCGGGGAGCTGTTTTTT
>TRBJ2-1|TRBV4-3|TRBD1|NA
CASSQDPGGQGQYNEQFF
TGCGCCAGCAGCCAAGATCCAGGGGGACAGGGACAATACAATGAGCAGTTCTTC
>TRBJ2-1|TRBV7-9|TRBD2|NA
CASRLSGGSNEQFF
TGTGCCAGCAGGTTGAGCGGGGGGTCCAATGAGCAGTTCTTC
>TRBJ1-1|TRBV25-1|NA|NA
CASSDLSGGGGTEAFF
TGTGCCAGCAGTGATTTGTCGGGGGGAGGGGGCACTGAAGCTTTCTTT
>TRBJ2-1|TRBV19|NA|NA
CASSMDSNSYNEQFF
TGTGCCAGTAGTATGGACAGCAACTCCTACAATGAGCAGTTCTTC
>TRBJ1-1|TRBV11-3|NA|NA
CASSLTGTEAFF
TGTGCCAGCAGCTTAACCGGGACTGAAGCTTTCTTT
>TRBJ2-5|TRBV19|NA|NA
CASSIGGLIQETQYF
TGTGCCAGTAGTATAGGGGGCCTGATCCAAGAGACCCAGTACTTC
>TRBJ2-2|TRBV5-1|NA|NA
CAGSPGMFGTGELFF
TGCGCCGGCAGCCCGGGGATGTTTGGCACCGGGGAGCTGTTTTTT
>TRBJ2-7|TRBV5-1|TRBD1|NA
CASRPGQIYEQYF
TGCGCCAGCAGACCGGGACAGATCTACGAGCAGTACTTC
>TRBJ1-3|TRBV10-3|NA|NA
CAISPGLLPSGNTIYF
TGTGCCATCAGTCCGGGACTCCTACCCTCTGGAAACACCATATATTTT
>TRBJ1-2|TRBV7-6|NA|NA
CASSHTGSWDYTF
TGTGCCAGCAGCCACACAGGGTCCTGGGACTACACCTTC
>TRBJ2-7|TRBV30|TRBD1|NA
CAWSPGTGTYEQYF
TGTGCCTGGAGTCCCGGGACAGGAACCTACGAGCAGTACTTC
>TRBJ2-7|TRBV6-1|TRBD2|NA
CASSGVASGSYEQYF
TGTGCCAGCAGTGGTGTCGCTAGCGGGAGCTACGAGCAGTACTTC
>TRBJ2-1|TRBV5-1|NA|NA
CASSLPQGPVPNEQFF
TGCGCCAGCAGCTTGCCTCAGGGCCCGGTCCCCAATGAGCAGTTCTTC
>TRBJ2-7|TRBV5-4|TRBD2|once
CASSLGTSGYEQYF
TGTGCCAGCAGCTTGGGGACTAGCGGATACGAGCAGTACTTC
>TRBJ1-2|TRBV5-4|NA|NA
CASSPPEAGLAPGYTF
TGTGCCAGCAGCCCACCGGAGGCGGGGCTTGCCCCTGGCTACACCTTC
>TRBJ2-1|TRBV29-1|TRBD1|NA
CSVEGPLDRGSYNEQFF
TGCAGCGTTGAAGGTCCCCTCGACAGGGGATCCTACAATGAGCAGTTCTTC
>TRBJ2-7|TRBV23-1|NA|NA
CASSQEGEQYF
TGCGCCAGCAGTCAAGAGGGCGAGCAGTACTTC
>TRBJ1-4|TRBV15|TRBD1|NA
CATSSRTGEGEKLFF
TGTGCCACCAGCAGCCGGACAGGGGAGGGTGAAAAACTGTTTTTT
>TRBJ2-1|TRBV19|NA|NA
CASTFYNEQFF
TGTGCCAGTACGTTCTACAATGAGCAGTTCTTC
>TRBJ2-3|TRBV5-1|NA|NA
CASSLEAGETDTQYF
TGCGCCAGCAGCTTGGAGGCAGGGGAGACAGATACGCAGTATTTT
>TRBJ2-7|TRBV6-1|TRBD1|NA
CASKDRASYEQYF
TGTGCCAGTAAGGACAGGGCCTCCTACGAGCAGTACTTC
>TRBJ2-7|TRBV7-3|TRBD1|NA
CASSPGGTGSYEQYF
TGTGCCAGCAGCCCCGGGGGGACAGGGTCCTACGAGCAGTACTTC
>TRBJ2-3|TRBV28|NA|NA
CASTDFAHTQYF
TGTGCCAGCACGGACTTCGCTCATACGCAGTATTTT
>TRBJ2-5|TRBV6-1|NA|NA
CASSESAGETQYF
TGTGCCAGCAGTGAATCGGCGGGAGAGACCCAGTACTTC
>TRBJ1-2|TRBV9|NA|once
CASSVDGFGYTF
TGTGCCAGCAGCGTAGACGGGTTTGGCTACACCTTC
>TRBJ1-1|TRBV5-4|TRBD1|NA
CASSTNRGPEAFF
TGTGCCAGCAGCACCAACAGGGGCCCTGAAGCTTTCTTT
>TRBJ2-5|TRBV19|NA|NA
CASSIEGQVGTQYF
TGTGCCAGTAGTATTGAGGGCCAAGTGGGGACCCAGTACTTC
>TRBJ1-5|TRBV19|TRBD1|NA
CASSEDRGASNQPQHF
TGTGCCAGTAGCGAAGACAGGGGCGCAAGCAATCAGCCCCAGCATTTT
>TRBJ2-1|TRBV14|TRBD2|NA
CASSPEGLAGPYNEQFF
TGTGCCAGCAGCCCGGAGGGTCTAGCGGGGCCCTACAATGAGCAGTTCTTC
>TRBJ2-5|TRBV11-2|NA|NA
CASSRGTAVQETQYF
TGTGCCAGCAGCCGGGGGACAGCAGTTCAAGAGACCCAGTACTTC
>TRBJ1-1|TRBV18|NA|NA
CASSTVEEMNTEAFF
TGTGCCAGCTCAACGGTAGAGGAAATGAACACTGAAGCTTTCTTT
>TRBJ1-2|TRBV10-3|NA|NA
CAISETIQGIGYGYTF
TGTGCCATCAGCGAAACTATCCAGGGTATCGGCTATGGCTACACCTTC
>TRBJ1-5|TRBV28|NA|NA
CASSFGQYSNQPQHF
TGTGCCAGCAGCTTCGGACAGTATAGCAATCAGCCCCAGCATTTT
>TRBJ1-1|TRBV5-5|NA|once
CASSGGSGDGNEAFF
TGTGCCAGCAGCGGGGGGTCTGGAGACGGAAATGAAGCTTTCTTT
>TRBJ2-1|TRBV7-9|TRBD2|NA
CASSSRTSGSSYNEQFF
TGTGCCAGCAGCTCACGGACTAGCGGGAGTTCGTACAATGAGCAGTTCTTC
>TRBJ2-1|TRBV12-5|TRBD2|NA
CASGPWGGNEQFF
TGTGCTAGTGGCCCATGGGGGGGGAATGAGCAGTTCTTC
>TRBJ1-2|TRBV28|TRBD1|NA
CASSLWTGGYGYTF
TGTGCCAGCAGTTTATGGACAGGGGGCTATGGCTACACCTTC